The present T cell receptor beta chain was sequenced within a study of T cells after posttransplantation cyclophosphamide. Broader study findings: Tissue-infiltrating T cells from skin or gut overlapped little with blood T cells.

CDR1 is KGHSH, CDR2 LQKENI, per germline. Losses at the gene ends were 4 bases for V and 2 bases for J; bases not matched to a gene: 3. The CDR3 extends over 14 amino acids. Details on this clone: Its antigen is not known.

Repertoires were generated with immunoSEQ multiplex PCR, while TCRdb's copy carries only in-frame clones and drops some. The repertoire consists of tens of thousands of clones, with about 82% occurring once and the leading ten covering approximately 3%. The chain combines TRBV18 with TRBJ2-7; 9 bases fit TRBD2. This clonotype was obtained from a man aged 30 to 45 with a blood cancer, CMV-positive, and with a related stem cell donor. Sequences were obtained from PBMCs. CDR3: CASSQGLATYEQYF. The CDR3 DNA sequence: TGTGCCAGCTCACAGGGACTAGCCACCTACGAGCAGTACTTC.